The 17 T cell receptor beta chains below were found in one sample sequenced in a study of blood T cell repertoires in COVID-19. The data were produced by immunoSEQ multiplex PCR, yet TCRdb's version contains in-frame clones alone and is incomplete. This sample carries some 96,000 clones, 75% to 90% of them seen once, and the ten largest clones take roughly an eighth. The sequenced sample was peripheral blood. These receptors all stem from a human donor in a cohort sampled during active COVID-19.

This chain joins TRBV24-1 and TRBJ2-1, with a possible D match to TRBD1 (5 bases). CDR1 and CDR2 (germline): KGHDR, SFDVKD. The CDR3 spans 14 residues. Trimming removed 5 bases from V and 7 bases from J, with 14 bases in between. CDR3 sequence reads: CATSGSGIWNEQFF. CDR3 DNA sequence: TGTGCCACCAGTGGCTCAGGGATTTGGAATGAGCAGTTCTTC.

The CDR3 nucleotides are TGTGCCAGCAGCGTAGGATGGACAGGGGACGGTGGCTACACCTTC. Translated, it gives CASSVGWTGDGGYTF. The chain carries TRBV9 and TRBJ1-2, with 9 bases fitting TRBD1. V was pared by 0 bases and J by 7 bases, with 7 bases of the junction left unmatched. The germline CDR1 and CDR2 sequences are SGDLS and YYNGEE. This CDR3 is 15 amino acids long.

The chain recombines TRBV18 with TRBJ1-5; D gene uncertain. V was trimmed by 5 bases and J by 1 base, leaving 15 bases between them. The germline gives CDR1 KGHSH, CDR2 LQKENI. The CDR3 has 16 residues. The CDR3 DNA reads TGTGCCAGCTCAGACCAAAGAACGGGAAGCAATCAGCCCCAGCATTTT. This translates into CASSDQRTGSNQPQHF.

The V call is TRBV27, the J call TRBJ1-5; 7 bases are a match to TRBD1. This CDR3 has 13 amino acids. Germline CDR1 MNHEY, CDR2 SMNVEV (reference sequence). V shed 9 bases and J 2 bases; nucleotides not matched to a gene: 4. The CDR3 nucleotides are TGTGCCAGTGGACAGGCGGGCAATCAGCCCCAGCATTTT. Its translation: CASGQAGNQPQHF.

This clone was recorded a few times. The chain carries TRBV4-2 and TRBJ1-6, with unresolved D. Trimming stripped 3 bases from V and 4 bases from J, with 10 bases between. Germline assignment: CDR1 LGHNA and CDR2 YNFKEQ. The CDR3 has 15 amino acids. The CDR3 is CASSQEQSYNSPLHF. CDR3 DNA sequence: TGTGCCAGCAGCCAGGAACAGAGTTATAATTCACCCCTCCACTTT.

V usage is TRBV6-6 and J usage is TRBJ2-5, with D perhaps TRBD1 (6 bases). Germline V gives CDR1 MNHNY, CDR2 SVGAGI (reference sequence). V shed 2 bases and J shed 5 bases, with 18 bases lying between them. The CDR3 loop spans 16 amino acids. CDR3 in amino acids: CASSYDGTRGWETQYF. CDR3 bases: TGTGCCAGCAGTTACGACGGGACAAGGGGATGGGAGACCCAGTACTTC.

The chain is built from TRBV9 and TRBJ2-3, with a possible D match to TRBD1 (5 bases). CDR1 and CDR2 (germline): SGDLS, YYNGEE. This CDR3 is built from 16 residues. Trimming cost V 0 bases and J 2 bases, with 13 bases left between them. The CDR3 bases are TGTGCCAGCAGCGTAGAGTCAGGGCCCTTCACAGATACGCAGTATTTT. Translated, it gives CASSVESGPFTDTQYF.

The chain couples TRBV19 to TRBJ2-1; 10 positions agree with TRBD2. The J segment lost 1 base and the V segment lost 4 bases, leaving 4 bases of the junction unmatched. The germline V gene has CDR1 LNHDA and CDR2 SQIVND (reference sequence). CDR3 length: 16 residues. CDR3 coding DNA: TGTGCCAGTAGTACGGGACTAGCGATTTCCTACAATGAGCAGTTCTTC. Its protein product is CASSTGLAISYNEQFF.

This clone has just a few counts. This chain connects TRBV18 to TRBJ2-3, with D maybe TRBD2 (6 bases). V gave up 5 bases and J gave up 2 bases, with 8 bases separating them. This CDR3 is built from 13 residues. Per germline, CDR1 KGHSH and CDR2 LQKENI. The CDR3 spells CASSGGYTDTQYF. In DNA form, the CDR3 reads TGTGCCAGCTCAGGGGGGTACACAGATACGCAGTATTTT.

The chain uses TRBV4-1 and TRBJ1-1, with 7 bases that match TRBD1. The trim removed 5 bases at V and 6 bases at J, leaving 15 bases unmatched. The CDR3 spans 16 residues. Germline CDR1 is MGHRA and CDR2 is YSYEKL. CDR3 amino acids: CASSYTGQRRRAEAFF. The CDR3 region has the DNA TGCGCCAGCAGCTATACGGGACAGAGGCGCAGGGCTGAAGCTTTCTTT.

The rearrangement links TRBV30 to TRBJ2-3; weak D call: TRBD2 (7 bases). Germline V gives CDR1 GTSNPN, CDR2 SVGIG (reference sequence). V lost 5 bases and J 5 bases, leaving 20 bases between the germline ends. The CDR3 has 15 residues. CDR3: CAWGGGGGAGDTQYF. In DNA form, the CDR3 reads TGTGCCTGGGGCGGAGGGGGGGGTGCGGGAGATACGCAGTATTTT.

V gene TRBV7-2 combines with J gene TRBJ1-5; D not resolved. Between the trimmed V and J ends, which lost 5 bases and 4 bases, there was a span of 15 bases. CDR1 is SGHTA and CDR2 is FQGNSA in the germline V gene. The CDR3 spans 15 residues. The CDR3: CASSPRIGRNQPQHF. The CDR3 DNA sequence: TGTGCCAGCAGCCCTAGGATTGGTAGGAATCAGCCCCAGCATTTT.

The CDR3 here is CASPDRGRDSNQPQHF. The CDR3 nucleotides read TGCGCCAGCCCTGACAGGGGACGGGATAGCAATCAGCCCCAGCATTTT. J is TRBJ1-5 and V is TRBV10-1, with TRBD1 matching over 8 bases. Germline trimming cut 8 bases from V and 0 bases from J; bases unmatched to any gene: 9. CDR3 size: 16 residues. The germline gives CDR1 WNHNN, CDR2 SYGVQD (reference sequence).

This chain links TRBV28 with TRBJ2-7, with D unclear. Germline CDR1 MDHEN, CDR2 SYDVKM. This CDR3 has 11 residues. The germline V and J ends were trimmed by 6 bases and 3 bases, with 6 bases remaining between them. The CDR3 region has the DNA TGTGCCAGCAGAATTAACTACGAGCAGTACTTC. Protein sequence: CASRINYEQYF.

The chain employs TRBV18 and TRBJ1-5; D is perhaps TRBD1 (6 bases). CDR3 size: 13 residues. Deletions cut 8 bases from V and 3 bases from J, with 11 bases between. Germline lookup yields CDR1 KGHSH and CDR2 LQKENI. This CDR3 reads CASRGQLNQPQHF. The CDR3 region has the DNA TGTGCCAGCCGAGGACAGCTCAATCAGCCCCAGCATTTT. Full variable domain (rest looked up from reference TRBV18 and TRBJ1-5): NAGVMQNPRHLVRRRGQEARLRCSPMKGHSHVYWYRQLPEEGLKFMVYLQKENIIDESGMPKERFSAEFPKEGPSILRIQQVVRGDSAAYFCASRGQLNQPQHFGDGTRLSIL.

The genes are TRBV4-3 and TRBJ1-4; 10 nucleotides align to TRBD1. The germline V gene encodes CDR1 LGHNA and CDR2 YSLEER. Unmatched junction bases numbered 8, after V lost 0 bases and J lost 7 bases. The CDR3 sequence is 17 residues long. The CDR3 sequence is CASSQDDRGRFGEKLFF. CDR3 in DNA: TGCGCCAGCAGCCAAGACGACAGGGGGCGCTTCGGTGAAAAACTGTTTTTT.

The J gene is TRBJ2-1, the V gene TRBV19; 10 bases are a match to TRBD2. With 7 bases clipped from V and 8 bases from J, the junction kept 8 bases outside the gene matches. This CDR3 is 14 amino acids long. Germline CDR1 reads LNHDA; CDR2 reads SQIVND (reference sequence). The CDR3 coding sequence is TGTGCCAGTAAGGACCTAGCGGGAGCTGATGAGCAGTTCTTC. Protein product: CASKDLAGADEQFF.